A single T cell receptor (beta chain) is shown here with its context. This entry is derived from a study of blood T cell repertoires in COVID-19. Sequencing was performed with immunoSEQ multiplex PCR; in TCRdb, only in-frame clones are kept and a portion is missing. The sample includes tens of thousands of clones, about 90% seen only once; the top ten take roughly 0.47%. The CDR3 totals 15 residues. Germline V CDR1 and CDR2: MGHRA, YSYEKL. V dropped 2 bases and J dropped 6; count of bases not matched to a gene: 6. The sequence derives from a man aged 50 to 59 with COVID-19, enrolled during active disease. This chain connects TRBV4-1 to TRBJ1-5, with 8 bases that match TRBD1. Sequenced input: peripheral blood. This CDR3 is CASSQRDRGGQPQHF. The CDR3 nucleotides read TGCGCCAGCAGCCAAAGAGACAGGGGTGGTCAGCCCCAGCATTTT.